The rows below give T cell receptor beta chains drawn from one sample of a study of sequential checkpoint blockade in melanoma. The method was immunoSEQ multiplex PCR; TCRdb's version includes in-frame clones alone and lacks a portion of them. Counted here are about 19,000 clones, 80% to 90% occurring once; the ten biggest clones make up 36%. The specimen comprised CD8+ T cells sorted from blood (inferred from file names), sampled from a patient given nivolumab and ipilimumab in sequence. Source of these receptors: a human donor with melanoma. The CDR3 runs from the conserved cysteine through the conserved F or W. Fields, in order: J gene, V gene, CDR3 protein.

J: TRBJ1-5; V: TRBV6-5; CDR3: CASSYLSGLQPQHF
J: TRBJ2-7; V: TRBV7-9; CDR3: CASSSRDLDYEQYF
J: TRBJ1-2; V: TRBV7-8; CDR3: CASSLASTGTGVDGYTF
J: TRBJ2-5; V: TRBV11-2; CDR3: CASSFRTNRQETQYF
J: TRBJ2-1; V: TRBV5-1; CDR3: CASSLRTLQAKNEQFF
J: TRBJ2-3; V: TRBV9; CDR3: CASSPGTGVDAQYF
J: TRBJ2-3; V: TRBV4-3; CDR3: CASSRGQGTDTQYF
J: TRBJ2-7; V: TRBV10-3; CDR3: CAIGEGAFYEQYF
J: TRBJ1-2; V: TRBV7-8; CDR3: CASTPEGTGIYGYTF
J: TRBJ1-2; V: TRBV12-5; CDR3: CASAQQGDSNYGYTF
J: TRBJ2-7; V: TRBV29-1; CDR3: CSVSGDRGQEQYF
J: TRBJ2-2; V: TRBV7-9; CDR3: CAAGTSGENTGELFF
J: TRBJ1-4; V: TRBV28; CDR3: CASSLPGVEKLFF
J: .; V: TRBV4-2; CDR3: CASSQEGGGVYEQYF
J: TRBJ1-5; V: TRBV4-2; CDR3: CASSQVASQGDQPQHF
J: TRBJ1-1; V: TRBV7-9; CDR3: CASRPTANTEAFF
J: TRBJ2-7; V: TRBV28; CDR3: CASSPLGSGKEQYF
J: TRBJ2-2; V: TRBV4-1; CDR3: CASSLTSWVLAGGDTGELFF
J: TRBJ1-4; V: TRBV4-1; CDR3: CASSPEQGNEKLFF
J: TRBJ2-7; V: TRBV7-3; CDR3: CASSLEQNYEQYF
J: TRBJ1-5; V: TRBV28; CDR3: CASSLEGFGSNQPQHF
J: TRBJ1-2; V: TRBV19; CDR3: CASSYGQGIYGYTF
J: TRBJ1-1; V: TRBV6-1; CDR3: CASSEGWGTGQMNTEAFF
J: TRBJ2-1; V: TRBV5-5; CDR3: CASNPLAGGRHNEQFF
J: TRBJ2-1; V: TRBV10-2; CDR3: CASSVTSGEQFF
J: TRBJ2-1; V: TRBV9; CDR3: CASSVSSSGAGYNEQFF
J: TRBJ1-1; V: TRBV6-1; CDR3: CASSPQARGTEAFF
J: .; V: TRBV5-1; CDR3: CASSLAGPYEQYF
J: TRBJ2-7; V: TRBV28; CDR3: CASSEDNYEQYF
J: TRBJ2-7; V: TRBV5-6; CDR3: CASTGQGANEQYF
J: TRBJ1-1; V: TRBV6-6; CDR3: CASSLLETEAFF